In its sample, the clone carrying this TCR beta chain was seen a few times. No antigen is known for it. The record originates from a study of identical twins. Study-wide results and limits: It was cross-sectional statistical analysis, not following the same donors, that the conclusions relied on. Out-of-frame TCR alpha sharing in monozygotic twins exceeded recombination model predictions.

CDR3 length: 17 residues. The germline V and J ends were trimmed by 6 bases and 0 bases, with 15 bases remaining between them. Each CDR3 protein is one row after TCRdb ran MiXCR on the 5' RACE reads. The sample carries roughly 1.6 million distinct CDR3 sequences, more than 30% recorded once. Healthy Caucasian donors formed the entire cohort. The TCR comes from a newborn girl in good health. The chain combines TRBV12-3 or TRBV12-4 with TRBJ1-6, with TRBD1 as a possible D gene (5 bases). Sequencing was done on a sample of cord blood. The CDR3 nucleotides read TGTGCCAGCAGCTTGGGGGACGCGAGCTCCTATAATTCACCCCTCCACTTT. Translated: CASSLGDASSYNSPLHF.